Given below is one TCR beta chain in context. Antigen: not known. This entry is derived from a study of OX40 agonist ivuxolimab in advanced cancers. On the study more broadly: Administration of intravenous ivuxolimab to patients occurred every 2 weeks at 0.01 to 10 mg/kg. Each dose-escalation patient presented with hepatocellular carcinoma, melanoma, renal cell or head and neck cancer. A mean age of around 60 years, range roughly 20 to 79, was recorded, and 70% to 85% were male.

Overall study results and limits: No determination was made of the antigen specificity of the expanded peripheral T cells.

Repertoires were generated with immunoSEQ multiplex PCR, while TCRdb's copy carries only in-frame clones and drops some. The repertoire has 55,000 to 75,000 clones, roughly 90% of them found once; the top ten carry 2% to 2.5%. Between the trimmed V and J ends, which lost 4 bases and 2 bases, there was a span of 6 bases. The CDR3 is 12 residues long. Germline CDR1 reads SNHLY; CDR2 reads FYNNEI. The sequencing used CD4+ or CD8+ T cells sorted from blood, collected in a trial of the OX40 agonist ivuxolimab. The origin of this receptor is an adult with an advanced solid tumor such as melanoma, head and neck, liver or kidney cancer. This rearrangement joins TRBV2 to TRBJ2-7; the D is unclear. CDR3 sequence reads: CASSGATYEQYF. The DNA of the CDR3 is TGTGCCAGCAGTGGGGCCACCTACGAGCAGTACTTC.